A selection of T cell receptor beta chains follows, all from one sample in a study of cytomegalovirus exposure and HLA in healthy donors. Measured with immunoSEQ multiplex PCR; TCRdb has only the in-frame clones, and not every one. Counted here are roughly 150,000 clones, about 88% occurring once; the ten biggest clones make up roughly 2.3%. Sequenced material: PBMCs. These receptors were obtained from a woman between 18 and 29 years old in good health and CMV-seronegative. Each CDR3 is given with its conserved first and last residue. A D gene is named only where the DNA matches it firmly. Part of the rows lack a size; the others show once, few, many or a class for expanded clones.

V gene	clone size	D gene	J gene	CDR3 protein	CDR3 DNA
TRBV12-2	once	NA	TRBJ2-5	CASRAKTGEETQYF	TGTGCAAGTCGCGCAAAGACAGGGGAAGAGACCCAGTACTTC
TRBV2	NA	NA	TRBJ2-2	CASSQPNYIGELFF	TGTGCCAGCAGCCAACCGAACTACATCGGGGAGCTGTTTTTT
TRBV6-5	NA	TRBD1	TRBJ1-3	CASGTAGNTIYF	TGTGCCAGCGGGACAGCAGGAAACACCATATATTTT
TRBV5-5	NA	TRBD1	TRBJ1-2	CASSSRDRNVGYTF	TGTGCCAGCAGCTCCCGGGACAGGAATGTTGGCTACACCTTC
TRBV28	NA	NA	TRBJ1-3	CASSLRGGGNTIYF	TGTGCCAGCAGTTTACGGGGGGGCGGAAACACCATATATTTT
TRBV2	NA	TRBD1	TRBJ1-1	CATGGDTEAFF	TGTGCTACAGGGGGGGACACTGAAGCTTTCTTT
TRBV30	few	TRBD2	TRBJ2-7	CAWSKLRTSGRSYEQYF	TGTGCCTGGAGTAAACTAAGGACTAGCGGGAGGTCCTACGAGCAGTACTTC
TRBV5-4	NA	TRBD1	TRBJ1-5	CASSYGTGNQPQHF	TGTGCCAGCAGTTACGGGACAGGCAATCAGCCCCAGCATTTT
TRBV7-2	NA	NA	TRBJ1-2	CASSPDSLYGYTF	TGTGCCAGCAGCCCCGACAGTCTCTATGGCTACACCTTC
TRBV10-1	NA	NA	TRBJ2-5	CASSVLPQETQYF	TGCGCCAGCAGTGTTCTACCCCAAGAGACCCAGTACTTC
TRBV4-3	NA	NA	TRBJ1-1	CASSQDWQLNTEAFF	TGCGCCAGCAGCCAAGATTGGCAGTTGAACACTGAAGCTTTCTTT
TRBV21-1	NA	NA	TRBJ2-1	CASSNGELGGSCEQFF	TGTGCCAGCAGCAACGGGGAGCTGGGCGGGAGCTGTGAGCAGTTCTTC
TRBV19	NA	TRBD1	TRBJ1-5	CASSETGNQPQHF	TGTGCCAGTAGTGAGACAGGGAATCAGCCCCAGCATTTT